This passage covers 2 T cell receptor beta chains from one sample sequenced in a study of shared clonotypes between healthy human individuals. Clones were read by immunoSEQ multiplex PCR, and TCRdb kept only the in-frame ones, dropping some. The table shows some 2 million clones, with about 95% occurring only once. CD8 cells classed as naive were CD45RO-negative and positively selected for CCR7, excluding terminally differentiated effector memory CD45RA+ cells. Sequences were obtained from naive CD8+ T cells sorted from blood. These receptors all come from a man aged 18 to 29 in good health.

J is TRBJ2-3 and V is TRBV7-9; D is possibly TRBD2 (5 bases). V lost 4 bases, J lost 4 bases, and 21 bases lay in between. The germline CDR1 and CDR2 sequences are SEHNR and FQNEAQ (reference sequence). This CDR3 comprises 17 residues. CDR3 DNA sequence: TGTGCCAGCAGCTCGACTAATTTGTCCTATTATCCAGATACGCAGTATTTT. As protein: CASSSTNLSYYPDTQYF.

The chain couples TRBV2 to TRBJ2-1; D assignment may be TRBD1 or TRBD2 (5 bases each). This CDR3 is 16 amino acids long. Germline V gene sequence: CDR1 SNHLY, CDR2 FYNNEI. The V and J ends lost 9 bases and 7 bases respectively, with 25 bases between them. Here the CDR3 reads CARGDQGKGRENEQFF. Written as DNA, the CDR3 is TGTGCCAGGGGGGATCAGGGTAAAGGCAGGGAGAATGAGCAGTTCTTC.